The source of this T cell receptor (beta chain) is a study of T cells in Graves' hyperthyroidism and ophthalmopathy. This clonotype has at least ten counts. Its target is not known. TCR beta CDR3 regions were amplified from RNA transcripts. HTBI primers were used for first-round RT-PCR of the TCR CDR3. TCRdb itself ran the multiplex PCR reads through MiXCR, one entry per CDR3 protein. The profile shows fewer than 700,000 distinct CDR3 sequences, roughly 16% of them singletons. General study findings and limits: Most clonotypes expanded in thyroid above 0.001 were likewise present in blood.

Patients were excluded because of uncontrolled infection, other autoimmune disease, pregnancy or lactation. Every diagnosis used clinical symptoms, serum thyroxine and TRAb, thyroid ultrasound and orbital computed tomography. With 0 bases removed from V and 1 base from J, the gap between germline ends came to 6 bases. CDR3 size: 14 residues. CDR1 SGHTA and CDR2 FQGNSA come from the germline V gene. The sequence came from a woman between 25 and 40 years old with Graves' hyperthyroidism. The chain is built from TRBV7-2 and TRBJ2-5; TRBD1 might be the D (5 bases). Input material: blood. The DNA of the CDR3 is TGTGCCAGCAGCTTAGCTGGGGCCCAAGAGACCCAGTACTTC. This gives the protein CASSLAGAQETQYF.